This TCR beta chain was documented in a study of T cells expressing NK-cell markers. About the study: The TCR beta repertoires originated in sorted CD3+CD56+NKG2C+, CD3+CD56+NKG2C- and CD3+CD56-NKG2C+ T cells. Out of eight donors sequenced, seven tested HCMV-seropositive and the remaining one seronegative.

Following a re-call of the 5' RACE reads, TCRdb has one entry per CDR3 protein and lacks DNA. This table holds about 390,000 distinct CDR3 sequences. CDR1 ENHRY and CDR2 SYGVKD come from the germline V gene. The CDR3 length is 13 residues. A word on this clonotype: The target antigen is unknown.

Study findings and constraints: Of CD8+ T cells, about 1.0-8% belonged to dominant NKG2C+ clonotypes in several donors.

Sequencing was carried out using blood T cells: a sorted CD56 or NKG2C T cell subset, CD4+ or CD8+ T cells, or bulk PBMC T cells (not recorded which). The rearrangement links TRBV10-3 to TRBJ1-1. The receptor was derived from a woman in her forties or fifties in good health. The CDR3 loop reads CAISDQSGAEAFF.